One T cell receptor beta chain is described in this entry. Antigen: not known. PCR was performed using 60 Vbeta and 13 Jbeta primers. Assay used: immunoSEQ multiplex PCR; TCRdb lists only in-frame clones, some missing. The repertoire holds some 85,000 clones, with roughly four fifths as singletons. Germline V lookup: CDR1 MGHDK, CDR2 SYGVNS. The V gene lost 2 bases and the J gene lost 1 base, with 9 bases spanning the gap. CDR3 length: 15 amino acids. This sample stems from a study of cytomegalovirus exposure and HLA in healthy donors. Study observations and caveats: Immune exposure data for these donors was limited to CMV serostatus. 150 or so TCR beta chains were listed as cytomegalovirus-associated. Published work reported that the classifier diagnosed cytomegalovirus status with high specificity and sensitivity.

Donors counted as nominally healthy when sampled, yet unrecorded immune exposures were likely. The sequenced sample consisted of PBMCs. This receptor was taken from a woman aged 40-49 years in good health and CMV-seropositive. The chain is built from TRBV25-1 and TRBJ2-1; D unclear. CDR3: CASSEITDSYNEQFF. CDR3 DNA sequence: TGTGCCAGCAGTGAAATAACAGATTCCTACAATGAGCAGTTCTTC.